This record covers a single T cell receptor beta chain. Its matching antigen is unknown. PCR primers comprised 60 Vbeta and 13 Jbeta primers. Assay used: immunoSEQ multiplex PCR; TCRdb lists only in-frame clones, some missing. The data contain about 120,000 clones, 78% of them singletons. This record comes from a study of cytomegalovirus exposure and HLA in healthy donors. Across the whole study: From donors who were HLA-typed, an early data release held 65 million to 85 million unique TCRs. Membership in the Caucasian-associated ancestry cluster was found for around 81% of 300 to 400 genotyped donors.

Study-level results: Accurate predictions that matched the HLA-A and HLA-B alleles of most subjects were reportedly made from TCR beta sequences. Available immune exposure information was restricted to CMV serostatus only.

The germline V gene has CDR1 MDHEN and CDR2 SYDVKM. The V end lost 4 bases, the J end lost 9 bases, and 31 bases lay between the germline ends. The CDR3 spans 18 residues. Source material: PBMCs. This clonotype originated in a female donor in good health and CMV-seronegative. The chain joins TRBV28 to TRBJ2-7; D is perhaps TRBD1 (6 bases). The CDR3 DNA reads TGTGCCAGCAGTTCCGTATCCAGCTACCGGGACACGGGACAAAGGCAGTACTTC. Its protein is CASSSVSSYRDTGQRQYF. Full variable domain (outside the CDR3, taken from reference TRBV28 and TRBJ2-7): DVKVTQSSRYLVKRTGEKVFLECVQDMDHENMFWYRQDPGLGLRLIYFSYDVKMKEKGDIPEGYSVSREKKERFSLILESASTNQTSMYLCASSSVSSYRDTGQRQYFGPGTRLTVT.